This TCR beta chain was profiled in a study of early T cells in non-severe SARS-CoV-2 infection (dated by TCRdb to 2020 to 2022). About the investigation overall: TCR sequencing used bulk RNA from unsorted whole blood, so alpha and beta chains could not be paired. Study-level results and caveats: VDJdb matching was skewed toward anti-spike CD8 responses, so virus-specific expansions were likely underestimated and private and CD4 specificities were missed.

Set within a cohort of healthcare workers in London, UK, this nested case-control study involved weekly PCR testing of nasopharyngeal swabs along with blood sampling. Between 23 and 31 March 2020, the week of the UK lockdown, healthcare workers were enrolled and then followed up weekly for as long as 16 weeks. In this sample, this clonotype turned up a few times. What this receptor recognizes is not known. The input lacks base qualities; no much larger clone sits a single base away. The library was built by means of 5' RACE. Sequencing was performed on a NextSeq 500. To correct for sequencing error and PCR bias, the TCR library protocol tagged individual cDNA molecules with unique molecular identifiers. Sequencing covered both TCR alpha and beta chains, and within each sample the abundances of alpha and beta sequences were tightly co-correlated. Per the source publication's procedure: Decombinator V4 was used to annotate the V gene, J gene and CDR3 of the TCR sequences. Expanded TCRs were defined as changing significantly between any two time points under a Poisson model with p below 0.0001. TCR abundances were normalised to the total number of TCRs sequenced per sample and were expressed as counts per million. MAIT TCRs were defined by TRAV1-2 paired with TRAJ12, TRAJ20 or TRAJ33, and iNKT TCRs by TRAV10 paired with TRAJ18. VDJdb, accessed 1 November 2021, was searched for CMV, EBV and SARS-CoV-2 annotated TCRs, excluding TCRs annotated for multiple antigens. Starting from the raw public reads, TCRdb applied fastp trimming at Q25, assembled clones with MiXCR and retained in-frame beta chains. CDR3 protein sequences are deduplicated, and each keeps its most common genes and DNA. V and J calls and clone size were set by TCRdb, not the authors. In this sample the table shows 34,000 or so distinct CDR3 sequences, roughly 9.3% of which occur a single time. The ten largest clones represent roughly 13% of the sample.

V loses 6 bases at its end and J loses 5 bases; junction bases beyond the gene matches: 1. The CDR3 sequence holds 14 residues, the cysteine and phenylalanine included. Only the CDR3 DNA stays, 42 bases, in frame from base 1. This clonotype was sampled from an adult who was a healthcare worker with PCR-confirmed SARS-CoV-2 infection or an uninfected control (not recorded which). The sequence is built from TRBV12-3 or TRBV12-4 and TRBJ2-5, and 15 junction bases match TRBD2. The material sequenced was whole blood. The DNA sequence is TGTGCCAGCAGAGGACTAGCGGGGGGGGAGACCCAGTACTTC. Protein translation: CASRGLAGGETQYF.